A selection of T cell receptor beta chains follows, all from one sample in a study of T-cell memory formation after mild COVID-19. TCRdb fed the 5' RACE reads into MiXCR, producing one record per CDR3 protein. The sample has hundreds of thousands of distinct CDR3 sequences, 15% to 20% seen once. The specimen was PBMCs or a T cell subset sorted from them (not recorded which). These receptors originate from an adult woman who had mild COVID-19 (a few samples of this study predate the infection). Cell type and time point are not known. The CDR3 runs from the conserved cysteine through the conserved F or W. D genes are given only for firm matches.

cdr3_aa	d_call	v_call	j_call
CASSTTLAGDYEQYF	.	TRBV6-5	TRBJ2-7
CASSQRQGGTDTQYF	TRBD1	TRBV4-1	TRBJ2-3
CSVSQGAFNSPLHF	TRBD1	TRBV29-1	TRBJ1-6
CASSESHRGYNEQFF	.	TRBV25-1	TRBJ2-1
CSARDWEIAGPSYNEQFF	TRBD2	TRBV20-1	TRBJ2-1
CASSQDRGVGNGYTF	.	TRBV4-2	TRBJ1-2
CASSFGQGVNQPQHF	.	TRBV12-3/TRBV12-4	TRBJ1-5
CASSLSIIGVDTQYF	.	TRBV5-1	TRBJ2-3
CASSYSTVEQFF	.	TRBV6-5	TRBJ2-1
CASSISRGGYTF	.	TRBV19	TRBJ1-2
CASSQDLAGVAEQYF	TRBD2	TRBV18	TRBJ2-7
CATSDLSTSNQPQHF	.	TRBV24-1	TRBJ1-5
CASSLEWDYGYTF	.	TRBV5-6	TRBJ1-2
CASSTSGYSTDTQYF	TRBD2	TRBV7-9	TRBJ2-3
CSGLEGPFGEKLFF	.	TRBV29-1	TRBJ1-4
CASSFRGGDLDEQFF	.	TRBV27	TRBJ2-1
CATRFPPGELFF	.	TRBV15	TRBJ2-2
CASSVDGRHTDTQYF	.	TRBV9	TRBJ2-3
CASSPGSGEQFF	.	TRBV7-9	TRBJ2-1
CASSPRAAYGYTF	.	TRBV11-3	TRBJ1-2
CSAASGGFNEKLFF	.	TRBV20-1	TRBJ1-4
CASSVVPSGGAANTQYF	TRBD2	TRBV9	TRBJ2-3
CASSLGGLSGFF	.	TRBV7-2	TRBJ2-1
CATPLDSPSYNEQFF	.	TRBV24-1	TRBJ2-1
CASSQVRDYEQYF	.	TRBV14	TRBJ2-7
CASSPRTGTSTDTQYF	TRBD1	TRBV7-6	TRBJ2-3
CASSQEGIRERQFF	.	TRBV3-1	TRBJ2-1
CASSSRQGGETQYF	TRBD1	TRBV12-3/TRBV12-4	TRBJ2-5
CASSGLAGTISYNEQFF	TRBD2	TRBV2	TRBJ2-1
CASSEQRGTIHEQYF	.	TRBV2	TRBJ2-7
CASSPGPGGDYNEQFF	TRBD1	TRBV4-1	TRBJ2-1
CASSGYGTGGNTEAFF	TRBD1	TRBV5-1	TRBJ1-1
CASSLKEQRELFF	.	TRBV6-1	TRBJ2-2
CASSPWGGSNAQYF	.	TRBV4-2	TRBJ2-7
CASSLEFSENIAGGKTQYF	TRBD2	TRBV7-2	TRBJ2-5
CASSFGQGGMYGYTF	TRBD1	TRBV7-2	TRBJ1-2
CASSKGLAGNSGANVLTF	TRBD2	TRBV7-9	TRBJ2-6
CASSQRQGNVNEQFF	TRBD1	TRBV6-2/TRBV6-3	TRBJ2-1
CASSIRDRERTEAFF	TRBD1	TRBV5-4	TRBJ1-1
CASSPTVIDTQYF	.	TRBV18	TRBJ2-3
CASDRGARREQYF	.	TRBV6-1	TRBJ2-7
CASSPFDKSLNGYTF	.	TRBV18	TRBJ1-2